This T cell receptor beta chain was sequenced for a study of CXCR3-negative and CXCR3-positive naive CD8 T cells. Study context: Total TRB output reached some 130 million reads, about 1.5 +/- 0.3 million per library.

Whole-study findings and limits: Similar TRBV-TRBJ usage was seen in naive cells (both CXCR3-negative and CXCR3-positive), but memory cells differed. Similarly elevated diversity marked both naive subsets, with memory CD8+ cells showing far lower diversity.

Note on this clonotype: The antigen remains undetermined.

cDNA libraries for TRB were generated by 5' RACE incorporating UMI labels. After re-calling the 5' RACE reads, TCRdb lists one entry per CDR3 protein, DNA absent. Recorded here are about 40,000 distinct CDR3 sequences; the top ten clones represent roughly 7.7%. The germline V gene has CDR1 SQVTM and CDR2 ANQGSEA. The CDR3 runs to 13 residues. With roughly 300,000 cells each, the CD8+ T cell subsets were individually sorted in triplicate. The chain joins TRBV29-1 to TRBJ2-7; TCRdb lists TRBD1, though no DNA is available to test this call. This receptor was obtained from a human donor in good health. Some clones in this sample may be carry-over from other donors' samples. The source material was memory CD8+ T cells from blood. The CDR3 spells CSAATGGSYEQYF.